The 3 T cell receptor beta chains presented below share a single source sample, sequenced in a study of blood T cells in healthy people across ages. A sample-barcoded 5' primer and a J-beta primer mix were used in a second PCR of roughly 7 to 11 cycles. MiXCR was run by TCRdb on the 5' RACE reads, yielding one entry per CDR3 protein. The sample lists roughly 1,700,000 distinct CDR3 sequences, 28% occurring once. Sequencing was done on a sample of blood. Source of these receptors: a woman under 40 in good health.

This clonotype was seen repeatedly, ten times or more. V gene TRBV20-1 combines with J gene TRBJ2-7; no firm D call. Trimming removed 2 bases at V and 3 bases at J, with 5 bases between. The CDR3 spans 11 residues. CDR1 is DFQATT and CDR2 is SNEGSKA in the germline V gene (reference sequence). CDR3 nucleotide sequence: TGCAGTGCTAGAAGCCGCTACGAGCAGTACTTC. Amino acid sequence: CSARSRYEQYF.

Note on this clonotype: The conserved phenylalanine or tryptophan normally closing the CDR3 is absent here, so this likely arose from a read error. The chain uses TRBV5-1 and TRBJ2-1; D perhaps matches TRBD2 (5 bases). The CDR3 is 16 residues long. Per the germline V gene, CDR1 is SGHRS and CDR2 is YFSETQ. V lost 4 bases, J lost 4 bases, and 18 bases lay in between. CDR3 protein: CASSTGVGIWYNEQFL. The CDR3 DNA is TGCGCCAGCAGCACCGGGGTCGGCATTTGGTACAATGAGCAGTTCCTC.

The CDR3 DNA reads TGCAGTGCAGAAGAAGGGGCCGCAGATACGCAGTTCTTC. Residues: CSAEEGAADTQFF. The genes are TRBV20-1 and TRBJ2-1, with D possibly being TRBD1 (5 bases). V gave up 6 bases and J gave up 12 bases, with 21 bases separating them. Germline CDR1 reads DFQATT; CDR2 reads SNEGSKA (reference sequence). The CDR3 sequence is 13 residues long.